The rows below give T cell receptor beta chains drawn from one sample of a study of shared clonotypes between healthy human individuals. Data came from immunoSEQ multiplex PCR; TCRdb stores just in-frame clones and leaves some out. The sample has about 2.1 million clones; around 95% are singletons. The sample was naive CD8+ T cells from PBMCs. The origin of the receptors is a man younger than 35 in good health. Some clones in this sample may be carry-over from other donors' samples. Both conserved end residues are trimmed from each CDR3. D genes are given only for firm matches.

D gene	V gene	J gene	CDR3 protein
.	TRBV19	TRBJ2-3	ASTRRREMGTDTQY
.	TRBV4-3	TRBJ2-7	ASSQDAGPYEQY
TRBD1	TRBV5-6	TRBJ1-5	ASSLGQGLNQPQH
.	TRBV6-5	TRBJ2-7	ASSYSREPSSYEQY
TRBD2	TRBV29-1	TRBJ2-2	SVEFPLASGGNTGELF
.	TRBV7-2	TRBJ2-7	ASSPGSHEQY
.	TRBV7-9	TRBJ1-1	ASSLPAQGAEAF
.	TRBV7-9	TRBJ2-7	ASSLWEESYEQY
TRBD1	TRBV27	TRBJ1-2	ASRGQGRGYT
TRBD1	TRBV19	TRBJ2-7	ASSIDRDRVEQY
.	TRBV7-9	TRBJ2-3	ATDIDGADTQY
.	TRBV7-6	TRBJ2-2	ASSPTAAGELF
.	TRBV4-1	TRBJ2-1	ASSQLGSNEQF
.	TRBV28	TRBJ2-7	ASSGPPYEQY
.	TRBV15	TRBJ1-1	ATSWVNAEAF
.	TRBV5-1	TRBJ2-2	ASSSYPGPLRSLANTGELF
.	TRBV30	TRBJ2-6	AWSERASGANVLT
.	TRBV10-2	TRBJ2-5	ASSEFLEENQY
.	TRBV18	TRBJ2-3	ASSPPSGAVDTQY
.	TRBV6-5	TRBJ2-2	ASSPRLYRELF
.	TRBV27	TRBJ2-2	ASSLLFAGELF
.	TRBV6-1	TRBJ2-7	ASSEGVVGYEQY
.	TRBV28	TRBJ2-7	ASSPGLGVSYEQY
TRBD1	TRBV6-5	TRBJ1-3	ASSFQSGDRGNTIY
.	TRBV7-8	TRBJ1-2	ASSSGGQGHGYT
.	TRBV19	TRBJ2-7	ASSIVASPYEQY
.	TRBV19	TRBJ2-2	ASTRRWGTGELF
TRBD1	TRBV5-1	TRBJ1-1	VSSSDRGDNTEAF
TRBD1	TRBV6-1	TRBJ2-3	ASSARTGTQY
.	TRBV29-1	TRBJ2-1	SVYGGEYNEQF
TRBD1	TRBV6-1	TRBJ2-5	ASSELTGVEETQY
.	TRBV27	TRBJ2-7	ASGRPERPYEQY
TRBD2	TRBV27	TRBJ2-2	ASSGSMAGGYPGELF
TRBD1	TRBV7-9	TRBJ1-2	ASSPTGTGIGYT
.	TRBV29-1	TRBJ2-1	SVGDRLSYNEQF
.	TRBV9	TRBJ1-1	ASSARPVNTEAF
.	TRBV27	TRBJ2-1	ASSVNGNEQF
.	TRBV9	TRBJ2-3	ASSVEGQPDTQY
.	TRBV5-1	TRBJ2-6	ASSALSVEKHSGANVLT
.	TRBV21-1	TRBJ2-4	ASSKEGGRERAKNIQY
.	TRBV29-1	TRBJ2-2	SVVRDANTGELF
.	TRBV11-2	TRBJ1-3	ASSFQGSGNTIY
TRBD2	TRBV7-9	TRBJ2-3	ASSRPTSDSTDTQY
TRBD2	TRBV27	TRBJ2-4	ASSSAGESNIQY
TRBD2	TRBV7-6	TRBJ2-7	ASSLPAGGRGSYEQY
TRBD1	TRBV11-2	TRBJ1-4	ASSLNPGQGEKLF
TRBD1	TRBV5-1	TRBJ1-1	ASSLVIGTGLTEAF
TRBD1	TRBV4-1	TRBJ2-5	ASSRRDSQETQY
.	TRBV29-1	TRBJ2-7	SAEGLSGVGTYEQY
.	TRBV28	TRBJ2-1	ASSFYGNEQF
.	TRBV29-1	TRBJ1-2	SVTADGTGLYGYT
.	TRBV27	TRBJ2-1	ASSPSSRASSYNEQF
TRBD1	TRBV4-1	TRBJ1-2	ASSLPRTGQAYGYT
TRBD2	TRBV28	TRBJ2-7	ASSPPGTSATYEQY
.	TRBV27	TRBJ2-3	ASSPYREPDTQY
.	TRBV15	TRBJ2-7	ATSSASRSGEQY
.	TRBV27	TRBJ2-1	ASSLSAPYNEQF
TRBD2	TRBV28	TRBJ2-7	ASSFQGGGYEQY
TRBD2	TRBV19	TRBJ2-1	ASSSLAGLNEQF
TRBD1	TRBV6-6	TRBJ1-5	ASSTDRVHQPQH